A single sample is the source of the 24 T cell receptor beta chains below, sequenced in a study of CD8+CD57+ T cells in acquired aplastic anemia (dated 2018 in TCRdb). The instrument was an Illumina HiSeq 2000. Profiling of TCR beta VDJ combinations and CDR3 sequences used genomic DNA as the template. The raw public data were reprocessed by TCRdb itself: fastp quality trimming at Q25, MiXCR clonotype calling, in-frame beta chains only. Rows matching on CDR3 protein sequence are summarized as one entry with the most common DNA and genes. The sample table shows roughly 170,000 distinct CDR3 sequences, and 48% are seen once. 13% of the sample rests with the top ten. The patients picked for sequencing were ones in whom flow cytometry had shown an expansion of CD8+CD57+ cells. The source material was sorted CD4+, CD8+, or CD8+CD57+ T cells (not recorded which) from PBMCs. All receptors come from a human donor with aplastic anemia.

This clonotype was found many times. This chain links TRBV7-2 with TRBJ2-5; D perhaps matches TRBD2 (6 bases). V lost 1 base and J lost 5, with 14 bases in between. The germline CDR1 and CDR2 sequences are SGHTA and FQGNSA. CDR3 length: 15 residues. CDR3 coding DNA: TGTGCCAGCAGCTTAGGGGCGGGGACGAGCGAGACCCAGTACTTC. Protein: CASSLGAGTSETQYF.

This clonotype has only a few counts. The CDR3 region is CASSLAGSEQYF. As DNA, the CDR3 is TGTGCCAGCAGTTTAGCAGGGAGCGAGCAGTACTTC. The chain has TRBV12-3 or TRBV12-4 and TRBJ2-7, with D maybe TRBD2 (5 bases). Trimming removed 0 bases at V and 6 bases at J, with 6 bases between. The CDR3 length is 12 residues.

The chain employs TRBV2 and TRBJ2-7; D may be TRBD1 (6 bases). This CDR3 comprises 14 residues. The V gene's germline CDR1 is SNHLY and CDR2 FYNNEI. V dropped 10 bases and J dropped 0 bases, with 16 bases sitting between them. Here the CDR3 DNA reads TGTGCCAATCCGACAGGACCGTTCTCCTACGAGCAGTACTTC. As protein: CANPTGPFSYEQYF.

V and J are TRBV20-1 and TRBJ1-2; tentatively, D is TRBD1 (5 bases). The CDR3 contains 15 residues. V lost 6 bases and J 1 base, leaving 18 bases between the germline ends. Looked up from germline, CDR1 is DFQATT and CDR2 is SNEGSKA (reference sequence). CDR3 amino acids: CSAASGEGFNYGYTF. The CDR3 DNA reads TGCAGTGCCGCCTCGGGGGAGGGATTTAACTATGGCTACACCTTC.

The CDR3 is CATSGEQIWNEQFF. In DNA, the CDR3 is TGTGCCACCAGTGGGGAACAGATCTGGAATGAGCAGTTCTTC. The V and J genes are TRBV24-1 and TRBJ2-1, with D hard to call. This CDR3 has 14 residues. Germline V CDR1 and CDR2: KGHDR, SFDVKD. Deletions cut 5 bases from V and 7 bases from J, with 14 bases between.

The chain recombines TRBV10-3 with TRBJ2-3, with a tentative D call TRBD2 (5 bases). V was shortened by 2 bases and J by 6 bases, with 21 bases between the two germline ends. Per germline, CDR1 ENHRY and CDR2 SYGVKD. This CDR3 comprises 17 residues. DNA for the CDR3: TGTGCCATCAGTGAGCTGGTTCTGGGCGGGCCCTATGATACGCAGTATTTT. Residues: CAISELVLGGPYDTQYF.

Details on this clonotype: One end of the junction fails to match germline, which may point to a read error. The chain carries TRBV7-9 and TRBJ2-7; D tentatively fits TRBD1 or TRBD2 (5 bases each). Germline V gene data show CDR1 as SEHNR and CDR2 as FQNEAQ (reference sequence). This CDR3 comprises 13 residues. Written as DNA, the CDR3 is TGTGCCAGCAGCTTCCGGGGCGGCTACGCGCAGTACTTC. As protein: CASSFRGGYAQYF.

This clonotype was seen ten or more times. The chain couples TRBV2 to TRBJ2-4; tentative D call: TRBD1 (7 bases). Germline assignment: CDR1 SNHLY and CDR2 FYNNEI. This CDR3 is 16 amino acids long. Trimming pared 0 bases from V and 4 bases from J, leaving 13 bases between. The CDR3 loop is CASSEARGQRKNIQYF. The CDR3 DNA follows: TGTGCCAGCAGTGAAGCGCGGGGACAGAGAAAAAACATTCAGTACTTC.

This clonotype was seen repeatedly, ten times or more. The V call is TRBV5-1, the J call TRBJ1-1; 8 bases fit TRBD1. Looked up from germline, CDR1 is SGHRS and CDR2 is YFSETQ. The ends lost 2 bases at V and 0 bases at J; junction bases unmatched: 9. The CDR3 is 17 residues long. CDR3 in amino acids: CASSLGGQDILNTEAFF. The CDR3, as DNA: TGCGCCAGCAGCTTAGGGGGACAGGACATACTGAACACTGAAGCTTTCTTT.

The genes are TRBV20-1 and TRBJ2-7; 8 bases line up with TRBD2. This CDR3 contains 14 residues. Germline values: CDR1 DFQATT, CDR2 SNEGSKA (reference sequence). V was clipped by 3 bases and J by 2 bases; unmatched bases: 6. The DNA of the CDR3 is TGCAGTGCTAGTGGGAAGCGGGAGCCCTACGAGCAGTACTTC. Translation: CSASGKREPYEQYF.

This sequence joins TRBV3-1 and TRBJ1-5; D gene unclear. Trimming removed 0 bases at V and 6 bases at J, with 12 bases between. Germline lookup yields CDR1 LGHDT and CDR2 YNNKEL (reference sequence). CDR3 length: 15 amino acids. CDR3 in DNA: TGTGCCAGCAGCCAAGATTTGTCGGGCAGTCAGCCCCAGCATTTT. It is translated as CASSQDLSGSQPQHF.

Remarks on this clonotype: The conserved phenylalanine or tryptophan normally closing the CDR3 is absent here, so this likely arose from a read error. The limits of the CDR3 on the DNA are not certain, so only TCRdb's listed CDR3 is given. This sequence joins TRBV10-3 and TRBJ1-2; the DNA was not compared with TRBD1, the D call given in the table. Counting both end residues, the CDR3 totals 10 amino acids. The V gene's germline CDR1 is ENHRY and CDR2 SYGVKD. The CDR3 here is CAITETGTTY.

This clonotype was seen a few times. The chain joins TRBV7-2 to TRBJ1-1; perhaps TRBD1 as D (5 bases). The CDR3 consists of 16 residues. CDR1 and CDR2 (germline): SGHTA, FQGNSA. V shed 0 bases and J shed 5 bases, with 16 bases lying between them. This chain's CDR3 is CASSLALGGGGTEAFF. The CDR3, as DNA: TGTGCCAGCAGCTTAGCGCTGGGGGGAGGCGGGACTGAAGCTTTCTTT.

V gene TRBV20-1 combines with J gene TRBJ2-1; a weak D match, TRBD1 (6 bases). CDR1 is DFQATT and CDR2 is SNEGSKA in the germline V gene (reference sequence). The CDR3 totals 12 residues. The ends were cut back, 4 bases at V and 15 bases at J, with 19 bases in the middle. This CDR3 is CSAIGTLGPPFF. In DNA form, the CDR3 reads TGCAGTGCTATAGGGACACTGGGTCCCCCGTTCTTC.

This clonotype appeared a few times. This chain joins TRBV2 and TRBJ2-5; D is uncertain. The ends were cut back, 7 bases at V and 2 bases at J, with 14 bases in the middle. The CDR3 sequence is 14 residues long. Per germline, CDR1 SNHLY and CDR2 FYNNEI. The CDR3 sequence: CASTEGGIQETQYF. CDR3 DNA sequence: TGTGCCAGCACAGAAGGTGGCATTCAAGAGACCCAGTACTTC. Combining the CDR3 with reference TRBV2 and TRBJ2-5 gives the whole variable domain EPEVTQTPSHQVTQMGQEVILRCVPISNHLYFYWYRQILGQKVEFLVSFYNNEISEKSEIFDDQFSVERPDGSNFTLKIRSTKLEDSAMYFCASTEGGIQETQYFGPGTRLLVL.

V and J are TRBV2 and TRBJ2-2, with D maybe TRBD1 (5 bases). The CDR3 is 12 amino acids. The ends were cut back, 6 bases at V and 5 bases at J, with 7 bases in the middle. From germline, CDR1 is SNHLY and CDR2 FYNNEI. CDR3 sequence reads: CASSQGTGELFF. CDR3 nucleotide sequence: TGTGCCAGCAGCCAGGGTACCGGGGAGCTGTTTTTT.

As for this clonotype: At one end the junction does not follow the germline gene, possibly because of a read error. This chain joins TRBV29-1 and TRBJ2-2; 16 bases map to TRBD2. The germline V gene has CDR1 SQVTM and CDR2 ANQGSEA. This CDR3 region has 18 residues. For the CDR3, the DNA is TGCAGCGTCGAAGTTGGGACTAGCGGGAGGGAGCACACCGGGGAGCTGTTTTTT. Translation gives CSVEVGTSGREHTGELFF.

V usage is TRBV10-3 and J usage is TRBJ2-1; D uncertain. Germline V gene data show CDR1 as ENHRY and CDR2 as SYGVKD. This CDR3 is built from 14 residues. Trimming stripped 4 bases from V and 0 bases from J, with 7 bases between. The CDR3 reads CAISGEISYNEQFF. DNA for the CDR3: TGTGCCATCAGTGGTGAGATCTCCTACAATGAGCAGTTCTTC.

This clonotype has at least ten counts. The rearrangement links TRBV2 to TRBJ2-3; 7 bases fit TRBD2. The trim removed 6 bases at V and 3 bases at J, leaving 9 bases unmatched. The CDR3 contains 15 residues. Germline CDR1 and CDR2: SNHLY and FYNNEI. The CDR3 loop reads CASRGRAAGTDTQYF. DNA of the CDR3: TGTGCCAGCAGGGGGAGGGCCGCGGGGACAGATACGCAGTATTTT.

The chain carries TRBV4-3 and TRBJ2-2, with D tentatively TRBD2 (5 bases). Germline CDR1 LGHNA, CDR2 YSLEER. V gave up 0 bases and J gave up 7 bases, with 12 bases separating them. The CDR3 is made up of 15 amino acids. CDR3 sequence (DNA): TGCGCCAGCAGCCAAGATATAGCGACGGACGGGGAGCTGTTTTTT. Amino acids: CASSQDIATDGELFF.

This clonotype was detected ten times or more. This chain links TRBV10-3 with TRBJ2-1; TRBD2 aligns across 8 bases. Germline CDR1 ENHRY, CDR2 SYGVKD. The trim removed 7 bases at V and 7 bases at J, leaving 12 bases unmatched. The CDR3 is 15 residues long. CDR3 coding DNA: TGTGCCATCACTAGTACGGGGGGGGCCGGAAATGAGCAGTTCTTC. This gives the protein CAITSTGGAGNEQFF.

This clonotype was found many times. This chain joins TRBV9 and TRBJ1-1, with D hard to call. Trimming cost V 0 bases and J 3 bases, with 12 bases left between them. The CDR3 sequence is 15 residues long. Germline CDR1 SGDLS, CDR2 YYNGEE. Here the CDR3 reads CASSVVANGDTEAFF. Here the CDR3 DNA reads TGTGCCAGCAGCGTAGTTGCCAATGGTGACACTGAAGCTTTCTTT. The whole variable domain, remainder taken from reference TRBV9 and TRBJ1-1, is DSGVTQTPKHLITATGQRVTLRCSPRSGDLSVYWYQQSLDQGLQFLIQYYNGEERAKGNILERFSAQQFPDLHSELNLSSLELGDSALYFCASSVVANGDTEAFFGQGTRLTVV.

In this sample, this clonotype turned up many times. V and J are TRBV20-1 and TRBJ1-6; D is unclear. There are 16 residues in the CDR3. V lost 4 bases and J 3 bases, leaving 16 bases between the germline ends. Germline V lookup: CDR1 DFQATT, CDR2 SNEGSKA (reference sequence). The CDR3 DNA reads as TGCAGTGCTACCCGGGCAGGAGCCCTCTATAATTCACCCCTCCACTTT. Translation gives CSATRAGALYNSPLHF.

This chain joins TRBV2 and TRBJ2-2; the D gene is possibly TRBD2 (5 bases). Germline values: CDR1 SNHLY, CDR2 FYNNEI. This CDR3 spans 15 amino acids. Trimming removed 9 bases from V and 1 base from J, with 15 bases in between. In DNA form, the CDR3 reads TGTGCCAGAAACCGCCGGGAAGGGAACACCGGGGAGCTGTTTTTT. Residues: CARNRREGNTGELFF.